A selection of T cell receptor beta chains follows, all from one sample in a study of somatic mutations in T cells in chronic GVHD. This table comes from immunoSEQ multiplex PCR, and its TCRdb copy is limited to in-frame clones, with some not included. The repertoire consists of about 1,700 clones, with around two thirds occurring once and the leading ten covering approximately 60%. Sequenced: CD8+ T cells from blood. These receptors all come from a male patient between 50 and 60 years old with chronic graft-versus-host disease. T cells may partly derive from the graft donor. CDR3s include the opening cysteine and the closing phenylalanine or tryptophan. A D gene is named only where the DNA matches it firmly. Expanded clones are given a class, and other clones once, few, many or no size at all.

v_call	clone_size	j_call	d_call	cdr3_nt	cdr3_aa
TRBV5-5	-	TRBJ2-7	-	TGTGCCAGCAGCTCTGGGACATACGAGCAGTACTTC	CASSSGTYEQYF
TRBV7-6	few	TRBJ2-7	TRBD1	TGTGCCAGCAGCGGCCTGACAGGGGCAAGCTCCTACGAGCAGTACTTC	CASSGLTGASSYEQYF
TRBV2	-	TRBJ2-3	TRBD1	TGTGCCAGCAGTGATCAGGGGGTCAGCACAGATACGCAGTATTTT	CASSDQGVSTDTQYF
TRBV2	-	TRBJ2-2	-	TGTGCCAGCAGTGAAGGCGACGGGGAGCTGTTTTTT	CASSEGDGELFF
TRBV6-1	few	TRBJ1-4	TRBD1	TGTGCCAGCAGTGTCCGGGACAGGGAGATAAATGAAAAACTGTTTTTT	CASSVRDREINEKLFF
TRBV10-1	-	TRBJ2-3	-	TGCGCCTCCACCGGGATCGTTGCGGTCCCGGCAGATACGCAGTATTTT	CASTGIVAVPADTQYF
TRBV10-3	hyperexpanded	TRBJ2-7	TRBD2	TGTGCCATCAGGAACTCCGGGACCTCCGGGGGGGGCTCCTACGAGCAGTACTTC	CAIRNSGTSGGGSYEQYF
TRBV28	few	TRBJ1-2	-	TGTGCCAGCAGTTTAAACAGGGTAACTGGCTACACCTTC	CASSLNRVTGYTF
TRBV4-1	large	TRBJ1-1	-	TGCGCCAGCAGCCAAGAGGGCTTAGAGAATGAAGCTTTCTTT	CASSQEGLENEAFF
TRBV2	-	TRBJ2-7	-	TGTGCCAGCAGTATTGTCCGACAGAACTACGAGCAGTACTTC	CASSIVRQNYEQYF
TRBV4-3	-	TRBJ2-3	TRBD2	TGCGCCAGCAGCCAAGCCCCGACTAGCGGGGACCCGGATACGCAGTATTTT	CASSQAPTSGDPDTQYF
TRBV7-9	-	TRBJ2-5	TRBD1	TGTGCCAGCAGCTCCGGACAGGTACAAGAGACCCAGTACTTC	CASSSGQVQETQYF
TRBV27	few	TRBJ2-7	TRBD2	TGTGCCAGCAGTATCTACGGACTAGCGGGAGAAGGTCACGAGCAGTACTTC	CASSIYGLAGEGHEQYF
TRBV10-2	-	TRBJ2-7	TRBD1	TGCGCCAGCAGGTCCGGGACAGCTTACGCGGACTACGAGCAGTACTTC	CASRSGTAYADYEQYF
TRBV7-6	-	TRBJ1-5	-	TGTGCCAGCAGTGATACGGAGGGCAAGCCCCAGCATTTT	CASSDTEGKPQHF
TRBV27	-	TRBJ1-1	TRBD1	TGTGCCAGCAGTTTAAATAAAAAGGTCAGGGGGCCGACTGAAGCTTTCTTT	CASSLNKKVRGPTEAFF
TRBV9	-	TRBJ2-1	-	TGTGCCAGCAGCGTAGGTCCTAGCACTGAGCAGTTCTTC	CASSVGPSTEQFF
TRBV9	-	TRBJ2-2	-	TGTGCCAGCAGCGTAGGCGGCACCAACACCGGGGAGCTGTTTTTT	CASSVGGTNTGELFF
TRBV5-6	-	TRBJ2-3	TRBD1	TGTGCCAGCAGCCTAGCCGGGACAGGGGTGTTCGATACGCAGTATTTT	CASSLAGTGVFDTQYF
TRBV7-9	few	TRBJ2-5	TRBD1	TGTGCCAGCAGCTTAGGGACAGGGGGGCAAGAGACCCAGTACTTC	CASSLGTGGQETQYF
TRBV18	-	TRBJ1-4	-	TGTGCCAGCTCACCATCCGGGGGTCGAGTTGAAAAACTGTTTTTT	CASSPSGGRVEKLFF
TRBV7-6	few	TRBJ2-7	-	TGTGCCAGCAGTTCTCAGGTACACTACGAGCAGTACTTC	CASSSQVHYEQYF
TRBV7-9	-	TRBJ1-2	-	TGTGCCAGCAGCTCGTCGGGGGGTATTGTTTATGGCTACACCTTC	CASSSSGGIVYGYTF
TRBV11-2	-	TRBJ1-1	-	TGTGCCAGCAGCTTAGATTGGGCTGCGAACATTGAAGCTTTCTTT	CASSLDWAANIEAFF
TRBV9	-	TRBJ2-1	-	TGTGCCAGCAGCGTAGCTCATCGGGCTAGCGTTCACAATGAGCAGTTCTTC	CASSVAHRASVHNEQFF
TRBV10-1	-	TRBJ2-7	TRBD2	TGCGCCAGCAGTGAAGGGACTAGCGCCGAGCAGTACTTC	CASSEGTSAEQYF
TRBV29-1	once	TRBJ2-1	TRBD1	TGCAGCGTTGAGACAGGGGGTCCCCTTGTTGAGCAGTTCTTC	CSVETGGPLVEQFF
TRBV5-4	-	TRBJ2-4	TRBD2	TGTGCCAGCAGCCTAGGGACTAGCGGGAGTTGGGACATTCAGTACTTC	CASSLGTSGSWDIQYF
TRBV11-2	-	TRBJ2-7	TRBD1	TGTGCCAGCAGCTGGGACAGCTACGAGCAGTACTTC	CASSWDSYEQYF
TRBV5-4	-	TRBJ2-1	-	TGTGCCAGCAGCTTGAGGGTAGGGGATGAGCAGTTCTTC	CASSLRVGDEQFF
TRBV7-3	-	TRBJ2-1	TRBD1	TGTGCCAGCAGCAAAACAGGGGTGAATGAGCAGTTCTTC	CASSKTGVNEQFF
TRBV29-1	-	TRBJ2-1	-	TGCAGCGTTGAGGGCCTCTCCGGGAGCGATGAGCAGTTCTTC	CSVEGLSGSDEQFF
TRBV14	-	TRBJ1-2	-	TGTGCCAGCAGCCAATTCACGGCGGGCCTAGGCTACACCTTC	CASSQFTAGLGYTF
TRBV21-1	-	TRBJ1-5	-	TGTGCCAGCAGTAATCATATAGCTACATGGCATCATCAGCCCCAGCATTTT	CASSNHIATWHHQPQHF
TRBV9	-	TRBJ1-3	-	TGTGCCAGCAGCGGGGGGCCTCAGTCTGGAAACACCATATATTTT	CASSGGPQSGNTIYF
TRBV7-6	medium-sized	TRBJ1-3	-	TGTGCCAGCAGCCCTTACTTGGGACTGGGAAACACCATATATTTT	CASSPYLGLGNTIYF
TRBV2	-	TRBJ1-2	-	TGTGCCGCCCTCGGACAGAATGGCTACACCTTC	CAALGQNGYTF
TRBV6-4	-	TRBJ1-1	-	TGTGCCAGTAGGTACCAGGGGAACACTGAAGCTTTCTTT	CASRYQGNTEAFF
TRBV7-9	-	TRBJ2-7	TRBD1	TGTGCCCGCACCGGCCTGACAGGGGCAAGCTCCTACGAGCAGTACTTC	CARTGLTGASSYEQYF
TRBV28	-	TRBJ2-2	-	TGTGCCAGCAGTCCAGGCCTTCAAGTTGGGGAGCTGTTTTTT	CASSPGLQVGELFF
TRBV7-3	-	TRBJ1-2	-	TGTGCCAGCAGCTTAGGGGGCAGTGGGGCTACCTTC	CASSLGGSGATF
TRBV4-2	-	TRBJ2-7	TRBD1	TGTGCCAGCAGCCAGCTGAAAGGAGGGACAGGGTCTCTCGAGCAGTACTTC	CASSQLKGGTGSLEQYF
TRBV21-1	-	TRBJ2-5	-	TGTGCCAGCAGCTCACAATCCGGACAGGCGGAGGAGACCCAGTACTTC	CASSSQSGQAEETQYF
TRBV4-1	-	TRBJ1-4	TRBD1	TGCGCCAGCAGCCAAGGCAAGGGACAGGGTGCTGAAAAACTGTTTTTT	CASSQGKGQGAEKLFF
TRBV5-5	-	TRBJ2-2	-	TGTGCCAGCAGCTTACGGGGGAGTCAAGCCGGGGAGCTGTTTTTT	CASSLRGSQAGELFF
TRBV10-3	large	TRBJ2-2	-	TGTGCCACCGGAGGGAAAACGAACACCGGGGAGCTGTTTTTT	CATGGKTNTGELFF
TRBV6-6	-	TRBJ1-1	-	TGTGCCAGCCACCACGGCCTGGGGGGAAACACTGAAGCTTTCTTT	CASHHGLGGNTEAFF
TRBV5-4	-	TRBJ1-1	TRBD1	TGTGCCAGCATCCGACAGGGGCAAGCTTTCTTT	CASIRQGQAFF